The sequence of this TCR beta chain was determined in a study of patients and donors after allogeneic stem cell transplantation. TCRdb re-called the RT-PCR reads through MiXCR, storing one row per CDR3 protein. Among fewer than 75,000 distinct CDR3 sequences listed, 13% were seen once. V shed 3 bases and J 3 bases; nucleotides not matched to a gene: 6. Germline assignment: CDR1 SEHNR and CDR2 FQNEAQ (reference sequence). CDR3 size: 15 residues. The sample comprised blood, either unsorted or a sorted T cell fraction (not recorded which). The chain links TRBV7-9 to TRBJ2-3, with 7 bases matching TRBD2. The clonotype originates from a human donor who was either an allogeneic HSCT recipient or a stem cell or donor lymphocyte infusion donor (not recorded which). It is not recorded whose cells these are; they may come from a transplant donor. As DNA, the CDR3 is TGTGCCAGCAGCTTTGACGGGAGGAGGACAGATACGCAGTATTTT. Translating gives CASSFDGRRTDTQYF.